The present TCR beta chain was sequenced within a study of blood T cell repertoires in COVID-19. Using immunoSEQ multiplex PCR, the repertoire was profiled, and TCRdb retains in-frame clones only, with some absent. The table includes 9,500 to 15,000 clones, about 92% detected once. CDR3 length: 15 amino acids. V shed 2 bases and J 6 bases; nucleotides not matched to a gene: 10. Per germline, CDR1 SGHRS and CDR2 YFSETQ. Sequences were obtained from peripheral blood. This receptor was identified in a man aged 70-80 years with active COVID-19. This chain uses TRBV5-1 with TRBJ2-7, with 8 bases fitting TRBD2. The DNA of the CDR3 is TGCGCCAGCAGCTTAGGTGGGACTAGTAACCGCGAGCAGTACTTC. Translated: CASSLGGTSNREQYF.